The rows below give T cell receptor beta chains drawn from one sample of a study of long-term antiretroviral therapy in people with HIV. Produced via immunoSEQ multiplex PCR; TCRdb's table is partial and in-frame only. The sample lists around 26,000 clones, around four fifths occurring once. The starting material was unsorted PBMCs, obtained 1.1 years before starting antiretroviral therapy. These receptors all come from a middle-aged woman with HIV. CDR3s include the opening cysteine and the closing phenylalanine or tryptophan. A D gene is named only where the DNA matches it firmly. Clone size is not always given. Where it is, it says once, few, many or a class for expanded clones.

V	J	size	D	DNA	CDR3
TRBV2	TRBJ1-6	few	-	TGTGCCAGCAGTTCAGGACAGCCTGCCAATTCACCCCTCCACTTT	CASSSGQPANSPLHF
TRBV27	TRBJ1-4	-	-	TGTGCCAGCAGACGTCCCGGGACGGACGACCCGGCAACTAATGAAAAACTGTTTTTT	CASRRPGTDDPATNEKLFF
TRBV14	TRBJ2-7	-	-	TGTGCCAGCAGCCAGCGAGGGGGGCTGAGGGTTGAGCAGTACTTC	CASSQRGGLRVEQYF
TRBV19	TRBJ1-5	-	-	TGTGCCAGTGACAGTGGATTTAGCAATCAGCCCCAGCATTTT	CASDSGFSNQPQHF
TRBV7-2	TRBJ1-5	few	-	TGTGCCAGCAGCCTAGACAGACCTCAGCCCCAGCATTTT	CASSLDRPQPQHF
TRBV19	TRBJ2-3	-	-	TGTGCCGCCGAGGCGGGAGATACGCAGTATTTT	CAAEAGDTQYF
TRBV6-1	TRBJ2-1	few	TRBD2	TGTTCCGTGAGCGGGGGGTACAATGAGCAGTTCTTC	CSVSGGYNEQFF
TRBV7-8	TRBJ1-2	-	-	TGTGCCAGCAGCGCGCTACAGGGCGGCTATGGCTACACCTTC	CASSALQGGYGYTF
TRBV29-1	TRBJ2-2	-	-	TGCAGCGTAGAACCTTCTGGCCAGGGAGGCACCGGGGAGCTGTTTTTT	CSVEPSGQGGTGELFF
TRBV19	TRBJ2-4	-	-	TGTGCCAGTACCGGTAACCCTTTAGCCAAAAACATTCAGTACTTC	CASTGNPLAKNIQYF
TRBV5-8	TRBJ2-2	-	TRBD1	TGTGCCAGCAGCTTTTTGGGACAGGGGGACACCGGGGAGCTGTTTTTT	CASSFLGQGDTGELFF
TRBV30	TRBJ2-7	-	-	TGTGCCGCGGGGCAGACCTACGAGCAGTACTTC	CAAGQTYEQYF
TRBV30	TRBJ1-5	-	TRBD1	TGTGCCTGGAGTACGGGGACAGACAATAATCAGCCCCAGCATTTT	CAWSTGTDNNQPQHF
TRBV2	TRBJ2-1	-	-	TGTGCCAGCAACTATATGGCCTACAATGAGCAGTTCTTC	CASNYMAYNEQFF
TRBV9	TRBJ1-2	-	-	TGTGCCAGCAGCGTAGCAGAGGGAAGTACCTATGGCTACACCTTC	CASSVAEGSTYGYTF
TRBV9	TRBJ2-2	once	-	TGTGCCAGCAGCGTACAAGGACGCAGCACCGGGGAGCTGTTTTTT	CASSVQGRSTGELFF
TRBV4-1	TRBJ1-1	-	-	TGCGCCAGCAGCCGCGTCGACACGAACACTGAAGCTTTCTTT	CASSRVDTNTEAFF
TRBV2	TRBJ2-6	few	TRBD2	TGTGCCAGCAGTGAACTGGGACTAGCGGGAGGGCCGGGAGGGGCCAACGTCCTGACTTTC	CASSELGLAGGPGGANVLTF
TRBV7-9	TRBJ2-6	-	TRBD1	TGTGCCAGCAGCTGGGGACAGGGTCTGGGGGCCAACGTCCTGACTTTC	CASSWGQGLGANVLTF
TRBV11-2	TRBJ2-5	-	-	TGTGCCAGCAGCTTAGTAGGAGGGGAGACCCAGTACTTC	CASSLVGGETQYF
TRBV9	TRBJ2-7	few	-	TGTGCCAGCAGCGCCACCTATCACGAGCAGTACTTC	CASSATYHEQYF
TRBV7-8	TRBJ1-1	-	-	TGTGCCAGCAGCTTAACAGGGCTCACTGAAGCTTTCTTT	CASSLTGLTEAFF
TRBV2	TRBJ2-5	few	-	TGTGCCAGACGAGCGGCCGGGACCAAAGAGACCCAGTACTTC	CARRAAGTKETQYF
TRBV12-5	TRBJ1-1	-	-	TGTGCTAGTGGTTGGGGTGGGGCGACGGCCACTGAAGCTTTCTTT	CASGWGGATATEAFF
TRBV30	TRBJ2-7	few	-	TGTGCCTGGAGTCCTGGGACATACTACGAGCAGTACTTC	CAWSPGTYYEQYF
TRBV15	TRBJ2-7	-	-	TGTGCCACCAGCGGCCGGGGTCCATTCTCCTACGAGCAGTACTTC	CATSGRGPFSYEQYF
TRBV10-3	TRBJ1-2	few	-	TGTGCCACAGGGAAGGAGGTTACCGGCTACACCTTC	CATGKEVTGYTF
TRBV2	TRBJ2-3	-	-	TGTGCCAGCAGCGCACCATACACAGATACGCAGTATTTT	CASSAPYTDTQYF
TRBV11-2	TRBJ2-7	once	-	TGTGCCAGCAGCTTAAACTACGAGCAGTACTTC	CASSLNYEQYF
TRBV30	TRBJ1-2	-	-	TGTGCCTGGAGCTCCCGATCCTACGTTTATGGCTACACCTTC	CAWSSRSYVYGYTF
TRBV18	TRBJ2-5	-	-	TGTGCCAGCTCACCCGTCAAACAAGAGACCCAGTACTTC	CASSPVKQETQYF
TRBV7-9	TRBJ2-7	-	-	TGTGCCAGCAGCTTAAGTTTGAACTCCTACGAGCAGTACTTC	CASSLSLNSYEQYF
TRBV7-2	TRBJ2-1	once	TRBD2	TGTGCCAGCAGAAGAGCGGGGGGGACCTACAATGAGCAGTTCTTC	CASRRAGGTYNEQFF
TRBV6-6	TRBJ1-1	-	-	TGTGCCAGCAGTTACCCCGGACGGGACACTGAAGCTTTCTTT	CASSYPGRDTEAFF
TRBV18	TRBJ1-1	-	TRBD1	TGTGCCAGCTCACGTAGGGGACAGGGGGTGGAAGCTTTCTTT	CASSRRGQGVEAFF
TRBV10-3	TRBJ1-5	few	-	TGTGCCACCAACCCGGACAGTTTTCAGCCCCAGCATTTT	CATNPDSFQPQHF
TRBV19	TRBJ2-7	-	-	TGTGCCAGTAGTATAGGCGGGCCGCCCGGCTCCTACGAGCAGTACTTC	CASSIGGPPGSYEQYF
TRBV11-3	TRBJ2-5	-	TRBD2	TGTGCCAGCAGCTTATTCCTAGCGGGGGACGAAGAGACCCAGTACTTC	CASSLFLAGDEETQYF
TRBV30	TRBJ2-7	-	-	TGTGCCTGGAGTGTAGACGACGAGCAGTACTTC	CAWSVDDEQYF
TRBV9	TRBJ2-1	few	TRBD2	TGTGCCAGCAGCGAGCGGGAGGTCTACTACAATGAGCAGTTCTTC	CASSEREVYYNEQFF
TRBV19	TRBJ1-1	-	-	TGTGCCAGTATGGTAAAGGGGTGGGGCACTGAAGCTTTCTTT	CASMVKGWGTEAFF
TRBV4-1	TRBJ1-3	-	-	TGCGCCAGCAGCCGTGGCGACTCTGGAAACACCATATATTTT	CASSRGDSGNTIYF
TRBV5-8	TRBJ2-2	-	-	TGTGCCAGCAGCTTGGCCTTTTGGCAGGGGAGGACCGGGGAGCTGTTTTTT	CASSLAFWQGRTGELFF
TRBV11-3	TRBJ2-5	-	-	TGTGCCAGCAGCGAAACCCGGGTGCTAGCAGAAGAGACCCAGTACTTC	CASSETRVLAEETQYF
TRBV10-2	TRBJ2-5	-	-	TGCGCCAGCAGAGCTCTGGCGGGGCAAGAGACCCAGTACTTC	CASRALAGQETQYF
TRBV6-5	TRBJ2-7	few	TRBD2	TGTGCCAGCAGCCGACTAGCCTCAACAAACGAGCAGTACTTC	CASSRLASTNEQYF
TRBV30	TRBJ2-2	-	-	TGTGCCTGGGCCAGGGATGACACCGGGGAGCTGTTTTTT	CAWARDDTGELFF
TRBV5-1	TRBJ2-7	few	-	TGCGCCAGCAGCTCTCGGGACGGTTCCTACGAGCAGTACTTC	CASSSRDGSYEQYF
TRBV6-6	TRBJ2-4	-	-	TGTGCCAGCTACGCATCAGGGGCCAAAAACATTCAGTACTTC	CASYASGAKNIQYF
TRBV6-5	TRBJ1-5	-	-	TGTGCCATTCTGTGCAATCAGCCCCAGCATTTT	CAILCNQPQHF
TRBV13	TRBJ2-7	few	-	TGTGCCAGCAGGGGGGACACCCCCTACGAGCAGTACTTC	CASRGDTPYEQYF
TRBV6-5	TRBJ2-5	-	-	TGTGCCAGCAGTTACTACCGCCGGGGGAGGTTAGAGACCCAGTACTTC	CASSYYRRGRLETQYF
TRBV5-1	TRBJ1-2	-	-	TGCGCCAGCAGCGGGGGATCAGGGAGTGTATCTGGTGGCTACACCTTC	CASSGGSGSVSGGYTF
TRBV21-1	TRBJ1-1	-	-	TGTGCCAGCAGAGGATTATACACAATTCGCACTGAAGCTTTCTTT	CASRGLYTIRTEAFF